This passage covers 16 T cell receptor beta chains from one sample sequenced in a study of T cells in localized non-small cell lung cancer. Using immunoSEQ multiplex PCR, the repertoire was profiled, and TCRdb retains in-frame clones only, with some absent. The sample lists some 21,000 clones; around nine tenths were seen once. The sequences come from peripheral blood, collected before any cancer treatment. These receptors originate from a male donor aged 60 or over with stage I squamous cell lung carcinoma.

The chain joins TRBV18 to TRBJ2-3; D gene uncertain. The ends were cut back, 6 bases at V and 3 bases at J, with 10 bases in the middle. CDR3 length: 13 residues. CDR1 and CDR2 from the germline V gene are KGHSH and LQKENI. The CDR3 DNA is TGTGCCAGCTCCAAATCGATTACAGATACGCAGTATTTT. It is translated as CASSKSITDTQYF.

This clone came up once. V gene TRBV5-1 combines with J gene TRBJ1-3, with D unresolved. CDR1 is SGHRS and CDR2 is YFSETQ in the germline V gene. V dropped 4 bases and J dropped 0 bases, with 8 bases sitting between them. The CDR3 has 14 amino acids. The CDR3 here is CASSEDFSGNTIYF. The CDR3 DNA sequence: TGCGCCAGCAGCGAGGACTTCTCTGGAAACACCATATATTTT.

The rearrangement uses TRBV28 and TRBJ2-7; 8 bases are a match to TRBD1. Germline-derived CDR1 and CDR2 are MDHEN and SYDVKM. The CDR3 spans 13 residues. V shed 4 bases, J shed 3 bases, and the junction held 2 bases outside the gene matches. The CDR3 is CASSWDRYYEQYF. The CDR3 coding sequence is TGTGCCAGCAGTTGGGACAGGTACTACGAGCAGTACTTC.

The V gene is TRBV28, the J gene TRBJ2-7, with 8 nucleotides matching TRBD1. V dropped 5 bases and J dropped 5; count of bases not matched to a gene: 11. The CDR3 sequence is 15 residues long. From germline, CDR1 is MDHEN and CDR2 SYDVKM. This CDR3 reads CASSPGGRGHHEQYF. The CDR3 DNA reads TGTGCCAGCAGTCCCGGGGGCAGGGGGCACCACGAGCAGTACTTC.

The CDR3 loop reads CASSLTGTGAGTDTQYF. DNA of the CDR3: TGTGCCAGCAGCTTAACCGGGACAGGGGCAGGCACAGATACGCAGTATTTT. J is TRBJ2-3 and V is TRBV7-2, with 10 positions matching TRBD1. Germline-derived CDR1 and CDR2 are SGHTA and FQGNSA. CDR3 length: 17 amino acids. V shed 2 bases and J 1 base; nucleotides not matched to a gene: 6.

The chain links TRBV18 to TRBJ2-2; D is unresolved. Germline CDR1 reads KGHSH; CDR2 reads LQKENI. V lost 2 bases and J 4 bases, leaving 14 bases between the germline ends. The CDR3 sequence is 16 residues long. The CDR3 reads CASSPTDVEGTGELFF. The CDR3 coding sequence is TGTGCCAGCTCACCAACGGACGTCGAAGGCACCGGGGAGCTGTTTTTT.

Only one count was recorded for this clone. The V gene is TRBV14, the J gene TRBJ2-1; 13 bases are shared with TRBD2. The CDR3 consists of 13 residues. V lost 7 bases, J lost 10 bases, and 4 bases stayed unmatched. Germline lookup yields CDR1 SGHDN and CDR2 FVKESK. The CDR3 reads CASTQGLAGEQFF. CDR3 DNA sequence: TGTGCCAGCACCCAGGGACTAGCGGGGGAGCAGTTCTTC.

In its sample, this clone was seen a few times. The CDR3 is CASSYSPGADTQYF. The CDR3 DNA follows: TGTGCCAGCAGTTACTCGCCAGGGGCAGATACGCAGTATTTT. V is TRBV6-5 and J is TRBJ2-3, with D perhaps matching TRBD1 (6 bases). The CDR3 runs to 14 residues. V was shortened by 0 bases and J by 4 bases, with 8 bases between the two germline ends. In germline, CDR1 is MNHEY, CDR2 SVGAGI.

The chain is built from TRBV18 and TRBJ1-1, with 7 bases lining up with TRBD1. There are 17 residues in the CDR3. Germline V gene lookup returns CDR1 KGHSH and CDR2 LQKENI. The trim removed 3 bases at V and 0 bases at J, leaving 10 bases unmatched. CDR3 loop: CASSPSTGVYLNTEAFF. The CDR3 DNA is TGTGCCAGCTCACCTTCCACAGGGGTATACTTGAACACTGAAGCTTTCTTT.

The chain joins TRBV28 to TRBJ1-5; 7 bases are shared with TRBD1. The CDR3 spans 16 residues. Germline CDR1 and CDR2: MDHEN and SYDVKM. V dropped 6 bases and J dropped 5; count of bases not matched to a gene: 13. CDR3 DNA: TGTGCCAGCAGCCCACAACAGGGGCCGAGAGATCAGCCCCAGCATTTT. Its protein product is CASSPQQGPRDQPQHF.

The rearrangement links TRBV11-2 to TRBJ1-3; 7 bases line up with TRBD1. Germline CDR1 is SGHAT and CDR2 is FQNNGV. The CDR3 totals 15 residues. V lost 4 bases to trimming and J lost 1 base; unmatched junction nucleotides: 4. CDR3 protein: CASSSQGGSGNTIYF. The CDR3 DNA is TGTGCCAGCAGCTCCCAGGGGGGGTCTGGAAACACCATATATTTT. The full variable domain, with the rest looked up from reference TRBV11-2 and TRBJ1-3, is EAGVAQSPRYKIIEKRQSVAFWCNPISGHATLYWYQQILGQGPKLLIQFQNNGVVDDSQLPKDRFSAERLKGVDSTLKIQPAKLEDSAVYLCASSSQGGSGNTIYFGEGSWLTVV.

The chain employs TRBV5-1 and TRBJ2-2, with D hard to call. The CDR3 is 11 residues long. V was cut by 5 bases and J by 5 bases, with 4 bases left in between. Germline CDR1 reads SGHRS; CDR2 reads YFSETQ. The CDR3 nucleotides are TGCGCCAGCAGGGAAACCGGGGAGCTGTTTTTT. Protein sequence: CASRETGELFF.

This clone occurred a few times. The CDR3 loop reads CASSHDGQETQYF. In nucleotides, the CDR3 is TGCGCCAGCAGCCATGACGGGCAAGAGACCCAGTACTTC. The chain carries TRBV5-1 and TRBJ2-5; D gene unclear. V was clipped by 4 bases and J by 2 bases, with 9 bases between them. This CDR3 has 13 residues. Germline assignment: CDR1 SGHRS and CDR2 YFSETQ. Based on the CDR3 plus reference TRBV5-1 and TRBJ2-5, the full variable domain is KAGVTQTPRYLIKTRGQQVTLSCSPISGHRSVSWYQQTPGQGLQFLFEYFSETQRNKGNFPGRFSGRQFSNSRSEMNVSTLELGDSALYLCASSHDGQETQYFGPGTRLLVL.

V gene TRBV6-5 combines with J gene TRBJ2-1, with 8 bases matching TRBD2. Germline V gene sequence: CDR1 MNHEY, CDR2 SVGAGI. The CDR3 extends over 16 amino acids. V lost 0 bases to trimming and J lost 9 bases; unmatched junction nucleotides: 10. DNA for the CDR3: TGTGCCAGCAGTTACTCGGGCAGCGGGAGAGGAGCTGAGCAGTTCTTC. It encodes CASSYSGSGRGAEQFF.

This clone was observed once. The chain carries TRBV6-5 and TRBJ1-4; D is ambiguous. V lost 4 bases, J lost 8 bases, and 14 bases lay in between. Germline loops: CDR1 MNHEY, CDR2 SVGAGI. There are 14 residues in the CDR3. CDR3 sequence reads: CASSSSMEWEKLFF. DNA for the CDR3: TGTGCCAGCAGTTCATCGATGGAGTGGGAAAAACTGTTTTTT.

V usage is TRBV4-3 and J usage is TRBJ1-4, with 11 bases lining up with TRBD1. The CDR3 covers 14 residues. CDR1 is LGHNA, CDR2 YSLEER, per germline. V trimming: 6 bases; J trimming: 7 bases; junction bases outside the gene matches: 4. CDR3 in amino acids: CASSTGTGGEKLFF. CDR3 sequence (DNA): TGCGCCAGCAGTACCGGGACAGGGGGTGAAAAACTGTTTTTT.